These 5 T cell receptor beta chains came from one sample sequenced in a study of breast tumors, draining lymph nodes, adjacent tissues. Samples came from axillary lymph nodes draining the breast cancer. TCRdb fed the multiplex PCR reads into MiXCR, producing one record per CDR3 protein. The sample contains 130,000 or so distinct CDR3 sequences, approximately 20% of which appear only once. Sequenced material: axillary lymph node tissue. The receptors stem from a female donor with breast cancer. Some clones in this sample may be carry-over from other donors' samples.

This clonotype has ten or more counts. This chain links TRBV12-3 or TRBV12-4 with TRBJ2-1; D is uncertain. Between the trimmed V and J ends, which lost 2 bases and 8 bases, there was a span of 1 base. The CDR3 covers 10 residues. CDR3 amino acids: CASSLYEQFF. CDR3 DNA: TGTGCCAGCAGTTTATATGAGCAGTTCTTC.

With respect to this clonotype: This could be a read error, since a much larger clone is one nucleotide away. The V call is TRBV10-1, the J call TRBJ2-7; D call uncertain. Germline CDR1 reads WNHNN; CDR2 reads SYGVQD (reference sequence). The CDR3 is made up of 12 amino acids. The CDR3 here is CASSESSSERYF. Here the CDR3 DNA reads TGCGCCAGCAGTGAGTCGTCGTCCGAGCGGTACTTC.

In the case of this clonotype: The junction and the germline gene differ at one end; a read error may be behind it. V is TRBV25-1 and J is TRBJ2-1; D is unclear. Germline V CDR1 and CDR2: MGHDK, SYGVNS. There are 14 residues in the CDR3. In DNA, the CDR3 is TGTGCCAGCAGTGAGCCCCGGCCCTCCAATGAGCGGTTCTTC. It encodes CASSEPRPSNERFF.

This clonotype was counted a few times. This clone may be a read error of a much larger clone one base away. This CDR3 is CASNRGRATNEKLFF. The DNA for the CDR3 is TGTGCCAGCAACAGAGGACGGGCAACTAATGAAAAACTGTTTTTT. This chain connects TRBV6-1 to TRBJ1-4; D gene ambiguous. The germline gives CDR1 MNHNS, CDR2 SASEGT. The V gene lost 7 bases and the J gene lost 0 bases, with 12 bases spanning the gap. The CDR3 contains 15 residues.

This clonotype was counted at least ten times. The chain has TRBV4-2 and TRBJ1-2, with 7 bases identical to TRBD1. Germline V gene lookup returns CDR1 LGHNA and CDR2 YNFKEQ. The CDR3 extends over 14 amino acids. V shed 4 bases and J 4 bases; nucleotides not matched to a gene: 6. CDR3 nucleotide sequence: TGTGCCAGCAGCCCCCCCGGGACAGTCTATGGCTACACCTTC. This gives the protein CASSPPGTVYGYTF.